The rows below give T cell receptor beta chains drawn from one sample of a study of T cell responses to AZD1222 COVID-19 vaccine. Libraries were prepared by immunoSEQ multiplex PCR; TCRdb keeps only in-frame clonotypes and omits some of them. The data contain approximately 110,000 clones, about nine tenths of them singletons. The sequences come from peripheral blood, collected 28 days after the second AZD1222 dose. All receptors come from an adult who received the AZD1222 COVID-19 vaccine. The CDR3 runs from the conserved cysteine through the conserved F or W. The order of the fields is D gene, V gene, clone size, J gene, CDR3 protein, CDR3 DNA. A D gene is named only where the DNA matches it firmly. The size entry is marked missing in some rows and otherwise reads once, few, many or a size class.

D gene: NA
V gene: TRBV10-3
clone size: NA
J gene: TRBJ1-1
CDR3 protein: CAIGQMNTEAFF
CDR3 DNA: TGTGCCATAGGACAGATGAACACTGAAGCTTTCTTT

D gene: NA
V gene: TRBV6-1
clone size: few
J gene: TRBJ2-7
CDR3 protein: CASSEAQRGRDF
CDR3 DNA: TGTGCCAGCAGTGAAGCGCAACGGGGGCGAGATTTC

D gene: NA
V gene: TRBV9
clone size: NA
J gene: TRBJ1-2
CDR3 protein: CASSVARYGYTF
CDR3 DNA: TGTGCCAGCAGCGTAGCCAGGTATGGCTACACCTTC

D gene: TRBD1
V gene: TRBV13
clone size: NA
J gene: TRBJ1-3
CDR3 protein: CASSQQGARNTIYF
CDR3 DNA: TGTGCCAGCAGCCAACAGGGGGCTAGAAACACCATATATTTT

D gene: NA
V gene: TRBV2
clone size: NA
J gene: TRBJ1-1
CDR3 protein: CASSETWTAEAFF
CDR3 DNA: TGTGCCAGCAGTGAAACGTGGACTGCTGAAGCTTTCTTT

D gene: TRBD2
V gene: TRBV2
clone size: NA
J gene: TRBJ2-1
CDR3 protein: CASRRTSGGVGEQFF
CDR3 DNA: TGTGCCAGCAGACGGACTAGCGGGGGGGTAGGTGAGCAGTTCTTC

D gene: NA
V gene: TRBV27
clone size: few
J gene: TRBJ1-2
CDR3 protein: CASSLFGDYGYTF
CDR3 DNA: TGTGCCAGCAGTTTATTCGGGGACTATGGCTACACCTTC

D gene: TRBD2
V gene: TRBV19
clone size: NA
J gene: TRBJ2-7
CDR3 protein: CASSISSRGGSREQYF
CDR3 DNA: TGTGCCAGTAGTATATCGTCCCGCGGGGGGTCCCGCGAGCAGTACTTC

D gene: TRBD1
V gene: TRBV6-1
clone size: NA
J gene: TRBJ2-3
CDR3 protein: CASSEKKQGFGTDTQYF
CDR3 DNA: TGTGCCAGCAGTGAAAAGAAACAGGGGTTCGGCACAGATACGCAGTATTTT

D gene: NA
V gene: TRBV10-1
clone size: NA
J gene: TRBJ1-5
CDR3 protein: CASSDALNGPSNQPQHF
CDR3 DNA: TGCGCCAGCAGTGATGCACTGAACGGACCTAGCAATCAGCCCCAGCATTTT

D gene: TRBD1
V gene: TRBV19
clone size: NA
J gene: TRBJ1-2
CDR3 protein: CASTPDRDYGYTF
CDR3 DNA: TGTGCCAGTACCCCGGACAGGGACTATGGCTACACCTTC

D gene: TRBD1
V gene: TRBV28
clone size: NA
J gene: TRBJ1-5
CDR3 protein: CASRPGTGGNQPQHF
CDR3 DNA: TGTGCCAGCAGGCCCGGGACAGGGGGCAATCAGCCCCAGCATTTT

D gene: NA
V gene: TRBV28
clone size: NA
J gene: TRBJ2-5
CDR3 protein: CASSLARGETQYF
CDR3 DNA: TGTGCCAGCAGTTTAGCAAGGGGGGAGACCCAGTACTTC

D gene: NA
V gene: TRBV13
clone size: once
J gene: TRBJ2-7
CDR3 protein: CASSTGRGSYEQYF
CDR3 DNA: TGTGCCAGCAGCACCGGACGGGGCTCCTACGAGCAGTACTTC

D gene: NA
V gene: TRBV3-1/TRBV3-2
clone size: NA
J gene: TRBJ2-3
CDR3 protein: CASSPSSSDTQYF
CDR3 DNA: TGTGCCAGCAGCCCCTCAAGTTCAGATACGCAGTATTTT

D gene: TRBD1
V gene: TRBV5-6
clone size: NA
J gene: TRBJ1-5
CDR3 protein: CASSFRTGSGYSNQPQHF
CDR3 DNA: TGTGCCAGCAGCTTCCGGACAGGGTCAGGTTATAGCAATCAGCCCCAGCATTTT

D gene: NA
V gene: TRBV29-1
clone size: NA
J gene: TRBJ1-2
CDR3 protein: CSYRPGYTF
CDR3 DNA: TGCAGCTATCGACCTGGCTACACCTTC

D gene: TRBD1
V gene: TRBV7-8
clone size: once
J gene: TRBJ2-7
CDR3 protein: CASSLHPRGGPPGEQYF
CDR3 DNA: TGTGCCAGCAGCTTGCACCCACGAGGGGGCCCTCCTGGCGAGCAGTACTTC